The entry below describes one T cell receptor (beta chain). Its target is not known. Indicated treatment: approximately 9-day PBMC culture with coronavirus spike peptide pools or control peptides (ViraFEST assay). The entry originates in a study of vaccination and CD4 T cells after COVID-19. The wider study: Post-vaccine sample collection happened at a median of approximately 77 days after dose two, ranging 14 to 241. Overall study findings and caveats: In convalescent patients, 304 of 307 vaccine-specific clones were mono-reactive for SARS-CoV-2 spike. Convalescent patients' median share of reactive clones seen only post-vaccination was about 88%.

Germline CDR1 is GTSNPN and CDR2 is SVGIG (reference sequence). CDR3 length equals 12 residues. Between the trimmed V and J ends, which lost 1 base and 7 bases, there was a span of 10 bases. At the Johns Hopkins FTIC core, DNA taken from cultured CD4+ T cells was sequenced by way of the Oncomine TCR Beta short-read assay. It was cultured CD4+ T cells from which genomic DNA was extracted. Using its own MiXCR run on the PCR reads, TCRdb lists one record per CDR3 protein. The data show approximately 15,000 distinct CDR3 sequences, with around 45% seen just once and roughly a fifth held by the top ten. This specimen consisted of CD4+ T cells from blood, cultured in vitro, obtained before SARS-CoV-2 vaccination. This clonotype was obtained from a human donor who received a COVID-19 vaccine. This chain links TRBV30 with TRBJ1-1; D is perhaps TRBD1 (5 bases). CDR3 DNA sequence: TGTGCCTGGAGTGCCGGGGACGGTGAAGCTTTCTTT. Its protein is CAWSAGDGEAFF.